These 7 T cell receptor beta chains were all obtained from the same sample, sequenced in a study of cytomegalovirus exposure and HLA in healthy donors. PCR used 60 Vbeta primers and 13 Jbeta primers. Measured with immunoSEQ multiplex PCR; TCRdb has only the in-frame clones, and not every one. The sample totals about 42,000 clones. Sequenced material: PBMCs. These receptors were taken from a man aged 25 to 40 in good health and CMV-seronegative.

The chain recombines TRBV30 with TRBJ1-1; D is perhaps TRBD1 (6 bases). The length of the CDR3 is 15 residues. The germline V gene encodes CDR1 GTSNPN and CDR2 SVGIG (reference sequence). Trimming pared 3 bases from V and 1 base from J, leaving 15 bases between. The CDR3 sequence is CAWSLGGRGNTEAFF. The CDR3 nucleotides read TGTGCCTGGAGCCTGGGGGGGCGGGGGAACACTGAAGCTTTCTTT.

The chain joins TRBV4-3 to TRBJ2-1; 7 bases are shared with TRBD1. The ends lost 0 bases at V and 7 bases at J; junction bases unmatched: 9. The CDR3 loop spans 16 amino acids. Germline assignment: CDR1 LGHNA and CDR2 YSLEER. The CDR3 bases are TGCGCCAGCAGCCAAGACCGGGACAGCTTTGGGAATGAGCAGTTCTTC. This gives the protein CASSQDRDSFGNEQFF.

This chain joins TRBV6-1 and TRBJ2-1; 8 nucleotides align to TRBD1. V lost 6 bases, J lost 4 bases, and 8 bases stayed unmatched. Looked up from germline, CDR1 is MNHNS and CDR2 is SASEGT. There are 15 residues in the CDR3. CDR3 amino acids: CASRQGQAFYNEQFF. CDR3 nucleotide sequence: TGTGCCAGCAGGCAGGGACAGGCTTTTTACAATGAGCAGTTCTTC.

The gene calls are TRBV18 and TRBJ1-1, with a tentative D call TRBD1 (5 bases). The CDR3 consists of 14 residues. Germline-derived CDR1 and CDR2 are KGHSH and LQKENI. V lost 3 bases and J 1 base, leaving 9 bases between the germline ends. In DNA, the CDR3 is TGTGCCAGCTCACCCCTAACAGGGAACACTGAAGCTTTCTTT. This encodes CASSPLTGNTEAFF.

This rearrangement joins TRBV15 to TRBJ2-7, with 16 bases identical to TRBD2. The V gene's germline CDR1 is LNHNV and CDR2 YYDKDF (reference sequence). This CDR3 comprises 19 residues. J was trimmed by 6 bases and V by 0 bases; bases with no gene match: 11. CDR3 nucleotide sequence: TGTGCCACCAGCAGAGATCTGATGGGACTAGCGGGAGGGCCTAGCGAGCAGTACTTC. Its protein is CATSRDLMGLAGGPSEQYF. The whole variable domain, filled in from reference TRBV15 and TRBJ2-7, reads DAMVIQNPRYQVTQFGKPVTLSCSQTLNHNVMYWYQQKSSQAPKLLFHYYDKDFNNEADTPDNFQSRRPNTSFCFLDIRSPGLGDTAMYLCATSRDLMGLAGGPSEQYFGPGTRLTVT.

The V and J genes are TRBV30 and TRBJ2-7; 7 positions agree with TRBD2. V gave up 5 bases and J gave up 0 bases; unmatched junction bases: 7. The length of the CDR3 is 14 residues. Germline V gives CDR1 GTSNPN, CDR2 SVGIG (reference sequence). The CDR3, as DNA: TGTGCCTGGGAGCGGGGTTTAAACTCCTACGAGCAGTACTTC. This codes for CAWERGLNSYEQYF.

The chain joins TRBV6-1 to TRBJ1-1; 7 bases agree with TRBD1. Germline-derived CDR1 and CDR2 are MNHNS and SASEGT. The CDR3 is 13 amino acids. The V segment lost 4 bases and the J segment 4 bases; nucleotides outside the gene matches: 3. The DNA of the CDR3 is TGTGCCAGCAGTGCCGACAGGGCCACTGAAGCTTTCTTT. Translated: CASSADRATEAFF.